This T cell receptor (beta chain) was found in a study of blood T cell repertoires in COVID-19. The V gene lost 3 bases and the J gene lost 3 bases, with 14 bases spanning the gap. This CDR3 has 15 amino acids. Germline CDR1 reads LNHDA; CDR2 reads SQIVND (reference sequence). Method: immunoSEQ multiplex PCR; TCRdb's copy keeps in-frame clones and lacks some. The sample includes roughly 150,000 clones, roughly 85% seen only once; the top ten take around 5.4%. This TCR came from a woman in her forties or fifties with COVID-19, enrolled during active disease. The V gene is TRBV19, the J gene TRBJ1-2; no clear D. Source material: peripheral blood. The CDR3 reads CASSIRGNGDYGYTF. The CDR3 DNA reads TGTGCCAGTAGTATTAGAGGGAACGGGGACTATGGCTACACCTTC.